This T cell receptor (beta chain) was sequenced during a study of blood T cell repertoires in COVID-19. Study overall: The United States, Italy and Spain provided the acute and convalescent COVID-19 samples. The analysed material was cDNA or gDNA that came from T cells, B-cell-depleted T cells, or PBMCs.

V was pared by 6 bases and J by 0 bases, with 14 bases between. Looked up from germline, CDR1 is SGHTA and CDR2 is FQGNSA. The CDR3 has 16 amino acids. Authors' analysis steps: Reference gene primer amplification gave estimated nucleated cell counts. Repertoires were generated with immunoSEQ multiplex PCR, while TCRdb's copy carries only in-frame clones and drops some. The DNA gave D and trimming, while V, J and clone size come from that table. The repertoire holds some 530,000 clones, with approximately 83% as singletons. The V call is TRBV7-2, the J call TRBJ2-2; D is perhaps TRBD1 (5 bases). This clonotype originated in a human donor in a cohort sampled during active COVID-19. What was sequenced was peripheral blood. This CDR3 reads CASSLTGSPNTGELFF. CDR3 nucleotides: TGTGCCAGCAGTTTAACAGGTAGCCCGAACACCGGGGAGCTGTTTTTT.